This T cell receptor (beta chain) is from a study of cytomegalovirus exposure and HLA in healthy donors. Overall study findings and caveats: The authors later found HLA-associated TCR beta chains more clonally expanded than equally common others.

The PCR contained 60 Vbeta and 13 Jbeta primers. In the study's own analysis: Later analysis identified tens of millions of unique TCR beta chains, approximately 11 million shared. Sequenced by immunoSEQ multiplex PCR; TCRdb stores in-frame clones only, minus some. V, J and clone size were drawn from that table, and D and trimming were deduced from the DNA. The top ten hold 4.3% of the sample, which has roughly 160,000 clones, less than 85% seen once. The CDR3 runs to 13 residues. Germline V gene lookup returns CDR1 SGHDT and CDR2 YYEEEE. The V and J ends lost 2 bases and 2 bases respectively, with 7 bases between them. Note on this clone: Its specificity is unknown.

This receptor was identified in a man aged 40-49 years in good health and CMV-seronegative. V is TRBV5-6 and J is TRBJ1-1; tentative D call: TRBD1 (6 bases). The sequencing sample was made of PBMCs. The CDR3 sequence is CASSLGGNTEAFF. In nucleotides, the CDR3 is TGTGCCAGCAGCTTAGGGGGTAACACTGAAGCTTTCTTT.